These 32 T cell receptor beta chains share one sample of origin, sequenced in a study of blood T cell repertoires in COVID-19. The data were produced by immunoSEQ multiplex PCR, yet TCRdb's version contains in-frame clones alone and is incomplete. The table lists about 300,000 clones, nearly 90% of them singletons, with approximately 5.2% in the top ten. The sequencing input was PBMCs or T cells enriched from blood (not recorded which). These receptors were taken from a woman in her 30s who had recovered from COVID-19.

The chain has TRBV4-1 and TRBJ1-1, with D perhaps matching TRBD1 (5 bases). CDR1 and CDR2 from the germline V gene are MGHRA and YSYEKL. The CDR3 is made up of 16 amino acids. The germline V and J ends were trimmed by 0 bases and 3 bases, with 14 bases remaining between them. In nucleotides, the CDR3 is TGCGCCAGCAGCCAAGATGGGGGGGGAGGCGACACTGAAGCTTTCTTT. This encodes CASSQDGGGGDTEAFF.

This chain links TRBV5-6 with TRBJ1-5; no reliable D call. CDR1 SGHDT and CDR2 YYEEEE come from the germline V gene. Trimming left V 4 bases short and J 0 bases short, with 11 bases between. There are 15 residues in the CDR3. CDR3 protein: CASSAGRASNQPQHF. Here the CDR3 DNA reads TGTGCCAGCAGCGCCGGGCGGGCTAGCAATCAGCCCCAGCATTTT.

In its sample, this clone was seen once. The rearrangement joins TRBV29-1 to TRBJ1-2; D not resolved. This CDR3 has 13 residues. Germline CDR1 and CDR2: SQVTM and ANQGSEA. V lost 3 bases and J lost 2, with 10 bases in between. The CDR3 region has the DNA TGCAGCGTTGAGAACCCGCAGAACTATGGCTACACCTTC. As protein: CSVENPQNYGYTF.

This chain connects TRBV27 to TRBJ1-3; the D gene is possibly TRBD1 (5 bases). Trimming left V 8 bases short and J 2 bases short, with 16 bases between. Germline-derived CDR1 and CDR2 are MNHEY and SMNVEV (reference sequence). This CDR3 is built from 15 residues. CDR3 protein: CASGAGLGAGNTIYF. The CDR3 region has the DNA TGTGCCAGCGGCGCAGGGCTGGGTGCTGGAAACACCATATATTTT.

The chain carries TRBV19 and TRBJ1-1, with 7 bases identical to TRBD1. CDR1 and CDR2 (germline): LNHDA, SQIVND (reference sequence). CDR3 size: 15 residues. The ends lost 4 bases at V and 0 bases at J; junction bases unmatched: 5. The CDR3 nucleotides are TGTGCCAGTAGTACCCAACAGGGGATGAACACTGAAGCTTTCTTT. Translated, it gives CASSTQQGMNTEAFF.

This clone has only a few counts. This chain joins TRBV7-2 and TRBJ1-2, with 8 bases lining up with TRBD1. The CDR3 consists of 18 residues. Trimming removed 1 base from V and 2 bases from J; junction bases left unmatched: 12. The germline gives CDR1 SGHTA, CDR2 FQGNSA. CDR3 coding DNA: TGTGCCAGCAGCTTAGGTGGGGCCAGGGGGCTTATCAACTATGGCTACACCTTC. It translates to CASSLGGARGLINYGYTF.

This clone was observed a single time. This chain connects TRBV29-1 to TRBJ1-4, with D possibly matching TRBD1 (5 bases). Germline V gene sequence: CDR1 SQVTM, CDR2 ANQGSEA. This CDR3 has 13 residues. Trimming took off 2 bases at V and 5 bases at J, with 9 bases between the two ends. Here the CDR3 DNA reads TGCAGCGTTGAATTTGGGGCGAATGAAAAACTGTTTTTT. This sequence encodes CSVEFGANEKLFF.

The CDR3 reads CASSSGPYYGYTF. CDR3 DNA: TGTGCCAGTAGCTCAGGGCCTTACTATGGCTACACCTTC. V usage is TRBV19 and J usage is TRBJ1-2, with D perhaps TRBD1 (5 bases). The V end was cut by 6 bases, the J end by 3 bases, with 11 bases between. The CDR3 covers 13 residues. Germline V gives CDR1 LNHDA, CDR2 SQIVND (reference sequence).

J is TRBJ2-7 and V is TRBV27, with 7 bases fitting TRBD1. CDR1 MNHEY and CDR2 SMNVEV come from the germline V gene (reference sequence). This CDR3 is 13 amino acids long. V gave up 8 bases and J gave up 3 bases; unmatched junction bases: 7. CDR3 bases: TGTGCCAGCGGACAGGCCTTTCTCTACGAGCAGTACTTC. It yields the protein CASGQAFLYEQYF.

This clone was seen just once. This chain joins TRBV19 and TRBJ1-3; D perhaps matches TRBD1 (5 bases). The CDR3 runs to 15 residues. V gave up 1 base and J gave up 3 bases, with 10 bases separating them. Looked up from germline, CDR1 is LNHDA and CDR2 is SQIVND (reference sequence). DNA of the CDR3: TGTGCCAGTAGTATAGGCAGGGCACTTGGAAACACCATATATTTT. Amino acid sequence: CASSIGRALGNTIYF.

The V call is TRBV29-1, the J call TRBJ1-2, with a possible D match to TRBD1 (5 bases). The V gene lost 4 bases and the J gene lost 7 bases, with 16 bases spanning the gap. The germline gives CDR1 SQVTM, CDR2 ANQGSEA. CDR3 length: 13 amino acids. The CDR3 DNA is TGCAGCGTTGCCCCCATTACCGGGGGTGGCTACACCTTC. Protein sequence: CSVAPITGGGYTF.

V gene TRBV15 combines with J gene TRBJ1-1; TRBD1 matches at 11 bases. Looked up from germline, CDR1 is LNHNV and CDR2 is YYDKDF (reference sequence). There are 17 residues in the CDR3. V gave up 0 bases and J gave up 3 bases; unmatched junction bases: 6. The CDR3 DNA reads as TGTGCCACCAGCAGAGAGAGGAAGGGACAGGGGGACACTGAAGCTTTCTTT. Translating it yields CATSRERKGQGDTEAFF.

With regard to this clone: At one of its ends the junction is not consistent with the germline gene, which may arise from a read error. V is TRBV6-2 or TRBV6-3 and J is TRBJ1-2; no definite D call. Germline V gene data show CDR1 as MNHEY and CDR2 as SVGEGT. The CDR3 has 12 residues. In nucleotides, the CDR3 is TGTGCCAGCAGTTTCCCCCCCGCGATGACAATCTTC. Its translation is CASSFPPAMTIF.

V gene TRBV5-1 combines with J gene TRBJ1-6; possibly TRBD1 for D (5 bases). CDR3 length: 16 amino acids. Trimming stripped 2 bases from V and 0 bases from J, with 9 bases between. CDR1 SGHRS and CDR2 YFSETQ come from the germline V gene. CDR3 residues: CASSFTGSSYNSPLHF. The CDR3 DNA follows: TGCGCCAGCAGCTTCACAGGCAGCTCCTATAATTCACCCCTCCACTTT.

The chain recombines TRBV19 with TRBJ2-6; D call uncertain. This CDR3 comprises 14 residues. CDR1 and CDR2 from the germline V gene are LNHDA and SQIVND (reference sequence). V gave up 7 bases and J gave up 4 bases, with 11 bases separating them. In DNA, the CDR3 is TGTGCCAGTATGCGGTCCCTCGGGGCCAACGTCCTGACTTTC. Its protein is CASMRSLGANVLTF.

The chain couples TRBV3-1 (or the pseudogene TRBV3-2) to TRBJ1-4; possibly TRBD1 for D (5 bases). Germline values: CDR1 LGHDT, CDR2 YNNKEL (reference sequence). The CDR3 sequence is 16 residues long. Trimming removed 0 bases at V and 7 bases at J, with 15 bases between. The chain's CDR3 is CASSQEGRVFGEKLFF. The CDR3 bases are TGTGCCAGCAGCCAAGAAGGCAGGGTATTTGGTGAAAAACTGTTTTTT.

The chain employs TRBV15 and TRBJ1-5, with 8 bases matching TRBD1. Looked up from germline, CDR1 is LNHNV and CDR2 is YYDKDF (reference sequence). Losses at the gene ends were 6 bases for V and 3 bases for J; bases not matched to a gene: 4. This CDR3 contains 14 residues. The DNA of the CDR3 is TGTGCCACCAGGACAGGGGACATCAATCAGCCCCAGCATTTT. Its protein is CATRTGDINQPQHF.

This CDR3 reads CASSHQRGNTGELFF. The CDR3 region has the DNA TGTGCCAGCAGTCACCAGCGGGGGAACACCGGGGAGCTGTTTTTT. This sequence joins TRBV3-1 (or the pseudogene TRBV3-2) and TRBJ2-2; TRBD2 matches at 7 bases. V was clipped by 6 bases and J by 1 base; unmatched bases: 5. The CDR3 has 15 residues. Germline V gene sequence: CDR1 LGHDT, CDR2 YNNKEL (reference sequence).

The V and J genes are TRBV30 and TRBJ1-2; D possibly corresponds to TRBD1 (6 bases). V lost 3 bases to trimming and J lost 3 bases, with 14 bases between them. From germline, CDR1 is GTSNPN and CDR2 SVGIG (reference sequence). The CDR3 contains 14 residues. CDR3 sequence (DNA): TGTGCCTGGAGAAGGCAGGGGATGGACTATGGCTACACCTTC. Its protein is CAWRRQGMDYGYTF.

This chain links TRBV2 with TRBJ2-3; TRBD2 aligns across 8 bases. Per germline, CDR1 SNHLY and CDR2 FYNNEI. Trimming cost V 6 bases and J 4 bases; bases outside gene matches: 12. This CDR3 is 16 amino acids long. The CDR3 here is CASSAEGLGISDTQYF. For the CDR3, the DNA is TGTGCCAGCAGCGCCGAGGGACTAGGGATTTCAGATACGCAGTATTTT.

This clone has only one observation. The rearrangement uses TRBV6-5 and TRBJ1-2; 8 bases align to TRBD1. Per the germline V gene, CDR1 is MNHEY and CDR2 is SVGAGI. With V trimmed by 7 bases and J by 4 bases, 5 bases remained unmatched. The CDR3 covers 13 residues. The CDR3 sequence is CASNGQGPYGYTF. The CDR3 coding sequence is TGTGCCAGCAATGGACAGGGTCCCTATGGCTACACCTTC.

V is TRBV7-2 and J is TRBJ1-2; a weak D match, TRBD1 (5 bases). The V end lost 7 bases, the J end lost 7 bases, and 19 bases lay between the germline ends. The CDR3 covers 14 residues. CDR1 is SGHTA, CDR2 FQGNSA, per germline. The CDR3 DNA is TGTGCCAGCATCGTCGACAGCTCGTTGGGTGGCTACACCTTC. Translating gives CASIVDSSLGGYTF.

The CDR3 loop reads CASSLLGGPQHF. In DNA, the CDR3 is TGTGCCAGCAGTTTACTCGGGGGGCCCCAGCATTTT. The chain recombines TRBV12-3 or TRBV12-4 with TRBJ1-5, with D tentatively TRBD1 (5 bases). V was clipped by 2 bases and J by 9 bases, with 8 bases between them. The CDR3 length is 12 residues.

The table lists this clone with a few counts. The CDR3 protein is CATSDPGPNTEAFF. The CDR3 nucleotides are TGTGCCACCAGTGACCCAGGCCCGAACACTGAAGCTTTCTTT. This rearrangement joins TRBV24-1 to TRBJ1-1; D not certain. Germline V gene sequence: CDR1 KGHDR, CDR2 SFDVKD. Trimming left V 4 bases short and J 1 base short, with 9 bases between. The CDR3 runs 14 residues.

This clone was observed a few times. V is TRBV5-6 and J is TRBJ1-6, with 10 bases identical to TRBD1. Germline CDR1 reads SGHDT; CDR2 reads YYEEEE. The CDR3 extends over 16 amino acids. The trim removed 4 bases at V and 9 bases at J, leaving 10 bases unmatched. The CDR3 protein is CASSPGTGVRFSPLHF. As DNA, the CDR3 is TGTGCCAGCAGCCCCGGGACAGGGGTTCGATTTTCACCCCTCCACTTT.

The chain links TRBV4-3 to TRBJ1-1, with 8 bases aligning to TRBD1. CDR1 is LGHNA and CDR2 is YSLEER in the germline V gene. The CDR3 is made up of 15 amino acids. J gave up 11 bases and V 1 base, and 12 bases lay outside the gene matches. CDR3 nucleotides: TGCGCCAGCAGCCAAGCCCAGGACAGGGCCAAAGGGGCTTTCTTT. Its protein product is CASSQAQDRAKGAFF.

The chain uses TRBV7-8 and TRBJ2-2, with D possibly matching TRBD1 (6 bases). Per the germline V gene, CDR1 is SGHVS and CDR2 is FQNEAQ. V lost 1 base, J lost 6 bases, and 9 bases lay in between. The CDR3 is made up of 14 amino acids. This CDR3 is CASSLGGGPGELFF. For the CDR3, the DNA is TGTGCCAGCAGCTTAGGTGGGGGCCCCGGGGAGCTGTTTTTT.

The CDR3 nucleotides read TGCGCCAGCAGCTTCGGACAGGGGCAAAATCAGCCCCAGCATTTT. Its translation: CASSFGQGQNQPQHF. V gene TRBV4-1 combines with J gene TRBJ1-5, with 9 bases identical to TRBD1. Unmatched junction bases numbered 6, after V lost 5 bases and J lost 4 bases. The germline CDR1 and CDR2 sequences are MGHRA and YSYEKL. The CDR3 runs to 15 residues.

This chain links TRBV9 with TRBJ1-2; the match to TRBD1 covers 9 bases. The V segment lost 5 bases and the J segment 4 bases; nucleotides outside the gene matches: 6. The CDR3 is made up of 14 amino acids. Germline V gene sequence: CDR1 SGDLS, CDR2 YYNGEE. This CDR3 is CASSPQGAVYGYTF. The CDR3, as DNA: TGTGCCAGCAGTCCACAGGGGGCGGTCTATGGCTACACCTTC.

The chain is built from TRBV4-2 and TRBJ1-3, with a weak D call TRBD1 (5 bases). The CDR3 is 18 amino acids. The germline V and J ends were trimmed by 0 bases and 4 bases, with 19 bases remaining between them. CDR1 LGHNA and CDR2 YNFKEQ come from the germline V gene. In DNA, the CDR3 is TGTGCCAGCAGCCAAGATCCCCCCGGCAGGGTAGCCGGAAACACCATATATTTT. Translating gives CASSQDPPGRVAGNTIYF.

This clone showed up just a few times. This CDR3 reads CAWSVRGAGELFF. The CDR3, as DNA: TGTGCCTGGAGTGTACGGGGGGCCGGGGAGCTGTTTTTT. The V call is TRBV30, the J call TRBJ2-2, with 7 nucleotides matching TRBD2. The CDR3 has 13 amino acids. The junction had 1 base not matched to a gene; V was cut back by 0 bases and J by 6 bases. The germline CDR1 and CDR2 sequences are GTSNPN and SVGIG (reference sequence).

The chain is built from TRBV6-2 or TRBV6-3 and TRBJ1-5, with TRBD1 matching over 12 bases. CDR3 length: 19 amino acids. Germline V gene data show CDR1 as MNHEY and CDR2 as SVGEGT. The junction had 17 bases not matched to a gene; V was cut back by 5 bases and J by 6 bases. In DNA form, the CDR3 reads TGTGCCAGCAGTCAAACGTGGCAACCGGGACAGGGGGCCGGTCAGCCCCAGCATTTT. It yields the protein CASSQTWQPGQGAGQPQHF.